This T cell receptor (beta chain) was captured in a study of blood T cell repertoires in COVID-19. About the research overall: PBMCs, B-cell-depleted T cells, or T cells provided the cDNA or gDNA that made up the material.

This clone is a singleton in its sample. During active infection, Seattle patients enrolled and were then monitored through disease. Assay: immunoSEQ multiplex PCR; the TCRdb copy retains only in-frame clones and omits some. The table includes roughly 500,000 clones, 80% to 90% detected once. Germline-derived CDR1 and CDR2 are LGHDT and YNNKEL (reference sequence). With 7 bases removed from V and 4 bases from J, the gap between germline ends came to 16 bases. The CDR3 loop spans 14 amino acids. Material: peripheral blood. The chain joins TRBV3-1 (or the pseudogene TRBV3-2) to TRBJ1-2, with D tentatively TRBD1 (6 bases). This receptor was taken from a man aged 18 to 29 with COVID-19, enrolled during active disease. Here the CDR3 reads CASNPQGTFYGYTF. For the CDR3, the DNA is TGTGCCAGCAACCCGCAGGGGACCTTCTATGGCTACACCTTC.